These T cell receptor beta chains were read from a single sample in a study of Tregs in tolerant kidney transplant recipients. These receptors have no known antigen. Clones were read by immunoSEQ multiplex PCR, and TCRdb kept only the in-frame ones, dropping some. The sample lists around 30,000 clones, 82% occurring once. Material: Tregs from blood cultured with allogeneic cells. These TCRs come from a human donor in good health. CDR3s include the opening cysteine and the closing phenylalanine or tryptophan. A D gene is named only where the DNA matches it firmly. A row's size may be missing; if present it is once, few, many or a size class.

j_gene | abundance | len | d_gene | v_gene | CDR3nt | CDR3aa
TRBJ1-1 | - | 14 | - | TRBV19 | TGTGCCAGTATCCCCACGGCAGGGGACACTGAAGCTTTCTTT | CASIPTAGDTEAFF
TRBJ2-5 | - | 15 | TRBD1 | TRBV5-1 | TGCGCCAGCAGCTTGGCCCCGGACAGGGAAGAGACCCAGTACTTC | CASSLAPDREETQYF
TRBJ2-2 | - | 18 | TRBD2 | TRBV4-1 | TGCGCCAGCAGCCAATCAAGTACTGGGACTAGCGGTTCCGGGGAGCTGTTTTTT | CASSQSSTGTSGSGELFF
TRBJ1-1 | - | 13 | - | TRBV15 | TGTGCCACCAGCAGAGATCGAGGCAGGAAAGCTTTCTTT | CATSRDRGRKAFF
TRBJ1-1 | - | 15 | TRBD1 | TRBV25-1 | TGTGCCAGCAGTGAATTAGGACAGGGGGCGACTGAAGCTTTCTTT | CASSELGQGATEAFF
TRBJ2-5 | - | 12 | - | TRBV5-1 | TGCGCCAGCAGTTTAGGGCAAGAGACCCAGTACTTC | CASSLGQETQYF
TRBJ2-7 | - | 14 | TRBD1 | TRBV5-1 | TGCGCCAGCAGCTTGGACGCGACAGGGGTCGAGCAGTACTTC | CASSLDATGVEQYF
TRBJ2-1 | - | 19 | TRBD1 | TRBV18 | TGTGCCAGCTCAAACCTCCAGGGCCTCCAGGGGGCCTCCTACAATGAGCAGTTCTTC | CASSNLQGLQGASYNEQFF
TRBJ2-2 | few | 15 | - | TRBV5-1 | TGCGCCAGCAGCTTGGAGACAGCCAACACCGGGGAGCTGTTTTTT | CASSLETANTGELFF
TRBJ2-2 | - | 20 | TRBD2 | TRBV14 | TGTGCCAGCAGCCCCCTCCGATGGCGGGAGGGGTGGATCAACACCGGGGAGCTGTTTTTT | CASSPLRWREGWINTGELFF
TRBJ2-3 | - | 15 | TRBD2 | TRBV6-4 | TGTGCCAGCAGTGACTCTAGCGGGGGGGCAGATACGCAGTATTTT | CASSDSSGGADTQYF
TRBJ1-1 | - | 12 | - | TRBV7-6 | TGTGCCAGCAGTCAAAGGAACACTGAAGCTTTCTTT | CASSQRNTEAFF
TRBJ2-3 | - | 16 | TRBD2 | TRBV15 | TGTGCCACCAGCAGAGCCGGGACTAGCGGCACAGATACGCAGTATTTT | CATSRAGTSGTDTQYF
TRBJ1-5 | - | 17 | - | TRBV21-1 | TGTGCCAGCAGCAAGGACAGGAGGGTGGGTAGCAATCAGCCCCAGCATTTT | CASSKDRRVGSNQPQHF
TRBJ2-3 | - | 13 | - | TRBV10-3 | TGTGCCATCAGGCCGGACAGCACAGATACGCAGTATTTT | CAIRPDSTDTQYF
TRBJ1-1 | - | 15 | - | TRBV28 | TGTGCCAGCAGTTTATTTGGGGTCATGAACACTGAAGCTTTCTTT | CASSLFGVMNTEAFF
TRBJ2-2 | - | 16 | TRBD1 | TRBV11-2 | TGTGCCAGCAAAGGACCGGGACAGGGGTCTACCGGGGAGCTGTTTTTT | CASKGPGQGSTGELFF
TRBJ2-5 | - | 17 | TRBD1 | TRBV11-2 | TGTGCCAGCAGCCTGGGCGGGACAGGCCCCAGGGGGGAGACCCAGTACTTC | CASSLGGTGPRGETQYF
TRBJ1-5 | - | 13 | - | TRBV27 | TGTGCCAGCAGTTTATCTCCCTGGGGGCCCCAGCATTTT | CASSLSPWGPQHF
TRBJ2-7 | - | 15 | TRBD2 | TRBV11-2 | TGTGCCAGCAGCTCCACTAGCGGTAACTCCTACGAGCAGTACTTC | CASSSTSGNSYEQYF
TRBJ2-1 | - | 14 | - | TRBV6-6 | TGTGCCAGCAGACGACAGAGCCCCTACAATGAGCAGTTCTTC | CASRRQSPYNEQFF
TRBJ2-5 | - | 14 | TRBD1 | TRBV27 | TGTGCCAGCAGTCCCGGGACAGGGGGAGAGACCCAGTACTTC | CASSPGTGGETQYF
TRBJ2-5 | once | 14 | - | TRBV9 | TGTGCCAGCAGCCCACCAGGGTCGTGGGAGACCCAGTACTTC | CASSPPGSWETQYF
TRBJ2-7 | - | 14 | TRBD2 | TRBV6-5 | TGTGCCAGCAGACGAGCGGGAGGGGGTTACGAGCAGTACTTC | CASRRAGGGYEQYF
TRBJ2-2 | - | 15 | - | TRBV9 | TGTGCCAGCAGCACCGGACATAGGAACACCGGGGAGCTGTTTTTT | CASSTGHRNTGELFF
TRBJ2-1 | - | 15 | - | TRBV7-9 | TGTGCCAGCAGCCGGCGGACTACCGAAGTGGGGGAGCAGTTCTTC | CASSRRTTEVGEQFF
TRBJ2-1 | - | 15 | - | TRBV2 | TGTGCCAGCAGTGAAGCGGGGGGGCCCTACAATGAGCAGTTCTTC | CASSEAGGPYNEQFF
TRBJ2-5 | - | 11 | - | TRBV29-1 | TGCAGCGCTGTAGGGCGAGAGACCCAGTACTTC | CSAVGRETQYF
TRBJ2-3 | - | 16 | TRBD2 | TRBV7-3 | TGTGCCAGCAGCTCGGGACTAGCGGGTAACACAGATACGCAGTATTTT | CASSSGLAGNTDTQYF
TRBJ2-2 | - | 14 | - | TRBV5-1 | TGCGCCAGCAGCTTGGCCATAGTATCCGGGGAGCTGTTTTTT | CASSLAIVSGELFF
TRBJ2-3 | - | 14 | - | TRBV27 | TGTGCCAGCAGTTTAATAGCGGCCACAGATACGCAGTATTTT | CASSLIAATDTQYF